This TCR beta chain was identified in a study of T cells in Graves' hyperthyroidism and ophthalmopathy. This clonotype was seen a few times. Its antigen is unknown. Per germline, CDR1 SNHLY and CDR2 FYNNEI. The CDR3 consists of 12 residues. V lost 6 bases and J 4 bases, leaving 9 bases between the germline ends. The source material, RNA transcripts, was used to amplify TCR beta CDR3 regions. The primer set for the first-round RT-PCR of the TCR CDR3 was HTBI. TCRdb independently ran MiXCR on the multiplex PCR reads; one entry per CDR3 protein. The data hold 500,000 to 600,000 distinct CDR3 sequences, with approximately 48% observed a single time. The study, taken as a whole, reports: Most thyroid clonotypes expanded above 0.001 were also detected in blood. For ophthalmopathy, model prediction preceded onset by a median about 6 months. In the analysis, a 13 V-J model separated ophthalmopathy from stable hyperthyroidism.

The sequenced material came from peripheral blood or thyroid tissue (not recorded which). The V and J genes are TRBV2 and TRBJ2-5; D ambiguous. The clonotype was recovered from an adult woman with Graves' disease, either hyperthyroidism or ophthalmopathy (not recorded which). CDR3 nucleotide sequence: TGTGCCAGCAGGGGTGGGCGAGAGACCCAGTACTTC. It codes for CASRGGRETQYF.